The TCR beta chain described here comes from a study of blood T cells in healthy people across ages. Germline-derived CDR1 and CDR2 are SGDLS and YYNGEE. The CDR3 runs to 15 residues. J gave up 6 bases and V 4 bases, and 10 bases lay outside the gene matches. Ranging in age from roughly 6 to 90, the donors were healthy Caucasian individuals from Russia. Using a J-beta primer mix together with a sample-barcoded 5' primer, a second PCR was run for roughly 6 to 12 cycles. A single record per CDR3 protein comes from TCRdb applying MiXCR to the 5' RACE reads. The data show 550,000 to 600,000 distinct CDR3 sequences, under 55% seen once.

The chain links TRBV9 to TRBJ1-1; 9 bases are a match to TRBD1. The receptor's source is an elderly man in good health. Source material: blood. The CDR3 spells CASSPRGTGTPEAFF. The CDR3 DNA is TGTGCCAGCAGCCCACGAGGGACAGGGACGCCTGAAGCTTTCTTT.